This T cell receptor (beta chain) is from a study of cytomegalovirus exposure and HLA in healthy donors. This clone was seen a single time. Antigen unknown. CDR1 is MNHNY and CDR2 is SVGAGI in the germline V gene (reference sequence). The V end was cut by 2 bases, the J end by 0 bases, with 11 bases between. The CDR3 covers 15 residues. Study conclusions and caveats: Three CMV-associated chains proved CMV antigen-specific in vitro. Only CMV serostatus was available as immune exposure information.

The PCR had 60 Vbeta and 13 Jbeta primers. Using immunoSEQ multiplex PCR, the repertoire was profiled, and TCRdb retains in-frame clones only, with some absent. The sample holds roughly 160,000 clones; about four fifths are singletons and the top ten take around 0.98%. The chain links TRBV6-6 to TRBJ2-7; D gene uncertain. Sequenced: PBMCs. This clonotype was sampled from a man aged 30 to 39 in good health and CMV-seronegative. The CDR3 region has the DNA TGTGCCAGCAGTTACGCTCATCCCAGCTCCTACGAGCAGTACTTC. Translation gives CASSYAHPSSYEQYF.